These 20 T cell receptor beta chains were sequenced from one sample in a study of blood T cell repertoires in COVID-19. Only in-frame clones appear in the TCRdb table, and some are missing; sequencing was by immunoSEQ multiplex PCR. The sample consists of roughly 220,000 clones, 70% to 90% of them appearing once. Material: peripheral blood. These receptors originate from an elderly man with acute or convalescent COVID-19.

This chain links TRBV19 with TRBJ1-2, with D perhaps TRBD1 (5 bases). The germline V gene has CDR1 LNHDA and CDR2 SQIVND (reference sequence). This CDR3 comprises 13 residues. The germline V and J ends were trimmed by 7 bases and 4 bases, with 13 bases remaining between them. The CDR3 loop reads CASTPRQGYGYTF. CDR3 DNA sequence: TGTGCCAGTACCCCTAGGCAGGGCTATGGCTACACCTTC.

This clone showed up just a few times. The chain joins TRBV5-1 to TRBJ1-2, with 10 positions matching TRBD1. CDR1 is SGHRS and CDR2 is YFSETQ in the germline V gene. Trimming took 7 bases from V and 4 from J; bases not matched to a gene: 4. CDR3 size: 13 residues. CDR3 sequence (DNA): TGCGCCAGCGGGACAGGGGAGGCCTATGGCTACACCTTC. Translating gives CASGTGEAYGYTF.

On this clone: At the DNA level, this CDR3 is encoded by other sequences in the same sample as well. The chain carries TRBV2 and TRBJ2-5; TRBD2 matches at 11 bases. V lost 4 bases, J lost 2 bases, and 0 bases stayed unmatched. This CDR3 has 14 residues. The germline V gene encodes CDR1 SNHLY and CDR2 FYNNEI. CDR3 coding DNA: TGTGCCAGCAGTGGACTAGCGGGACAAGAGACCCAGTACTTC. It encodes CASSGLAGQETQYF.

The chain combines TRBV11-2 with TRBJ2-5; 7 positions match TRBD2. V shed 3 bases and J 4 bases; nucleotides not matched to a gene: 14. CDR3 length equals 17 residues. Germline CDR1 and CDR2: SGHAT and FQNNGV. In DNA form, the CDR3 reads TGTGCCAGCAGCTTGTACTATAGGACCGGGACTACAGAGACCCAGTACTTC. This codes for CASSLYYRTGTTETQYF.

The J gene is TRBJ2-2, the V gene TRBV5-6; D call uncertain. The CDR3 has 16 amino acids. Germline assignment: CDR1 SGHDT and CDR2 YYEEEE. V was trimmed by 2 bases and J by 1 base, leaving 12 bases between them. In nucleotides, the CDR3 is TGTGCCAGCAGCTTAAGGAGAATGGGGAACACCGGGGAGCTGTTTTTT. The encoded protein is CASSLRRMGNTGELFF. The full variable domain, its missing parts supplied by reference TRBV5-6 and TRBJ2-2, is DAGVTQSPTHLIKTRGQQVTLRCSPKSGHDTVSWYQQALGQGPQFIFQYYEEEERQRGNFPDRFSGHQFPNYSSELNVNALLLGDSALYLCASSLRRMGNTGELFFGEGSRLTVL.

The rearrangement links TRBV28 to TRBJ2-7; TRBD1 matches at 7 bases. V was pared by 5 bases and J by 5 bases, with 12 bases of the junction left unmatched. The CDR3 runs 15 residues. Germline CDR1 reads MDHEN; CDR2 reads SYDVKM. The CDR3 protein is CASSGGQAGANEQYF. The CDR3 bases are TGTGCCAGCAGTGGAGGACAGGCGGGTGCCAACGAGCAGTACTTC.

The chain employs TRBV28 and TRBJ2-5; possibly TRBD2 for D (6 bases). Germline CDR1 is MDHEN and CDR2 is SYDVKM. The germline V and J ends were trimmed by 8 bases and 3 bases, with 16 bases remaining between them. The CDR3 length is 14 residues. CDR3 in DNA: TGTGCCAGCGGGGGGATACAGACAAAAGAGACCCAGTACTTC. Protein product: CASGGIQTKETQYF.

The rearrangement links TRBV5-1 to TRBJ1-4, with TRBD1 identical over 9 bases. Germline V lookup: CDR1 SGHRS, CDR2 YFSETQ. V lost 4 bases and J lost 5; bases outside the gene matches: 3. This CDR3 is 14 amino acids long. CDR3 amino acids: CASSVGTGNEKLFF. CDR3 nucleotide sequence: TGCGCCAGCAGCGTCGGGACAGGGAATGAAAAACTGTTTTTT.

V and J are TRBV28 and TRBJ1-6; D possibly corresponds to TRBD1 (6 bases). Germline CDR1 MDHEN, CDR2 SYDVKM. The CDR3 contains 15 residues. Trimming took off 6 bases at V and 6 bases at J, with 15 bases between the two ends. The DNA for the CDR3 is TGTGCCAGCAGCCTTACCGACAGGCGTAATTCACCCCTCCACTTT. Amino acid sequence: CASSLTDRRNSPLHF.

The chain uses TRBV5-1 and TRBJ2-5; possibly TRBD1 for D (6 bases). V was cut by 9 bases and J by 5 bases, with 17 bases left in between. Germline V gene lookup returns CDR1 SGHRS and CDR2 YFSETQ. The CDR3 sequence is 13 residues long. The CDR3 nucleotides are TGCGCCACTTCACTACAGGGTTTGGAGACCCAGTACTTC. Protein sequence: CATSLQGLETQYF.

The rearrangement links TRBV19 to TRBJ1-4; TRBD1 aligns across 8 bases. Germline V gives CDR1 LNHDA, CDR2 SQIVND (reference sequence). V was clipped by 9 bases and J by 6 bases; unmatched bases: 3. The CDR3 is 12 residues long. The CDR3 nucleotides read TGTGCCAGCAGGGGGCTGGATGAAAAACTGTTTTTT. Its translation: CASRGLDEKLFF.

The chain carries TRBV5-4 and TRBJ1-4; D unresolved. This CDR3 contains 13 residues. CDR1 is SGHNT, CDR2 YYREEE, per germline (reference sequence). V was cut by 0 bases and J by 3 bases, with 3 bases left in between. The CDR3 spells CASSLASNEKLFF. The CDR3 nucleotides are TGTGCCAGCAGCTTGGCCTCTAATGAAAAACTGTTTTTT.

This chain joins TRBV7-2 and TRBJ2-2; D unresolved. Germline loops: CDR1 SGHTA, CDR2 FQGNSA. V lost 5 bases and J 7 bases, leaving 11 bases between the germline ends. CDR3 length: 13 residues. The CDR3, as DNA: TGTGCCAGCAGCCTAGGGCCATACGGGGAGCTGTTTTTT. This gives the protein CASSLGPYGELFF.

This clone has just one count. The chain recombines TRBV5-5 with TRBJ2-1, with TRBD2 matching over 9 bases. J gave up 7 bases and V 1 base, and 6 bases lay outside the gene matches. From germline, CDR1 is SGHKS and CDR2 YYEKEE (reference sequence). The CDR3 length is 15 residues. CDR3 bases: TGTGCCAGCAGCTTGATTAGCGGGAGTTGGAATGAGCAGTTCTTC. It codes for CASSLISGSWNEQFF.

This chain joins TRBV28 and TRBJ2-7; TRBD2 matches at 7 bases. In germline, CDR1 is MDHEN, CDR2 SYDVKM. The CDR3 extends over 15 amino acids. V dropped 6 bases and J dropped 1; count of bases not matched to a gene: 9. DNA of the CDR3: TGTGCCAGCAGCCGAGCCTGGGGGGGATCCTACGAGCAGTACTTC. Amino acid sequence: CASSRAWGGSYEQYF. Complete variable domain (other parts from reference TRBV28 and TRBJ2-7): DVKVTQSSRYLVKRTGEKVFLECVQDMDHENMFWYRQDPGLGLRLIYFSYDVKMKEKGDIPEGYSVSREKKERFSLILESASTNQTSMYLCASSRAWGGSYEQYFGPGTRLTVT.

The chain combines TRBV13 with TRBJ1-1; D possibly corresponds to TRBD1 (6 bases). V was cut by 6 bases and J by 1 base, with 9 bases left in between. Germline lookup yields CDR1 PRHDT and CDR2 FYEKMQ (reference sequence). This CDR3 is 13 amino acids long. The DNA for the CDR3 is TGTGCCAGCAGGCGGACAGCGAACACTGAAGCTTTCTTT. Encoded protein: CASRRTANTEAFF.

This sequence joins TRBV2 and TRBJ1-1; D is undetermined. Germline V gives CDR1 SNHLY, CDR2 FYNNEI. This CDR3 comprises 14 residues. The V end lost 1 base, the J end lost 1 base, and 7 bases lay between the germline ends. DNA for the CDR3: TGTGCCAGCAGTGAAGAGTTAGCGAACACTGAAGCTTTCTTT. Encoded protein: CASSEELANTEAFF.

In nucleotides, the CDR3 is TGTGCCACCTCCAGCGGGGGGAGGGGCACAGATACGCAGTATTTT. This sequence encodes CATSSGGRGTDTQYF. The chain employs TRBV24-1 and TRBJ2-3, with 9 bases identical to TRBD2. CDR3 size: 15 residues. Germline assignment: CDR1 KGHDR and CDR2 SFDVKD. V dropped 9 bases and J dropped 1; count of bases not matched to a gene: 7.

The chain combines TRBV3-1 (or the pseudogene TRBV3-2) with TRBJ2-7, with 12 bases lining up with TRBD2. V was pared by 1 base and J by 3 bases, with 1 base of the junction left unmatched. The CDR3 runs to 15 residues. CDR1 is LGHDT and CDR2 is YNNKEL in the germline V gene (reference sequence). The CDR3 loop is CASSQGLAGVYEQYF. DNA of the CDR3: TGTGCCAGCAGCCAAGGACTAGCGGGAGTCTACGAGCAGTACTTC.

The CDR3 is CASSYPSLAAAWEQFF. CDR3 DNA sequence: TGTGCCAGCAGTTACCCATCACTCGCCGCCGCATGGGAGCAGTTCTTC. This chain connects TRBV6-2 or TRBV6-3 to TRBJ2-1; D unresolved. Trimming stripped 2 bases from V and 10 bases from J, with 21 bases between. In germline, CDR1 is MNHEY, CDR2 SVGEGT. This CDR3 is built from 16 residues.